This paragraph reports one TCR beta chain. The germline and genes are mouse ones. The data were taken from a study of CD8+ T cells in alopecia areata. Markers including CD4, CD8alpha, NKG2D and NKG2ACE guided sorting of pooled cutaneous lymph node cells. RNA, once extracted, was reverse transcribed into cDNA for use as the sequencing template. Using immunoSEQ multiplex PCR, the repertoire was profiled, and TCRdb retains in-frame clones only, with some absent. There are around 300,000 clones in the sample, none observed a single time. The sequenced sample was CD4+ T cells sorted from a lymph node. The TCR originated in a C3H/HeJ mouse with alopecia areata. The strain is characterized by the MHC haplotype H2-k.

The CDR3: CTCSAVPWTGGDSDYTF. CDR3 DNA, as far as it was read: TGCACCTGCAGTGCAGTCCCCTGGACAGGGGGCGACTCC. The V gene is TRBV1, the J gene TRBJ1-2, with 11 bases lining up with TRBD1. Sequencing ends 4 residues short of the CDR3 end; the germline J gene provides the rest. With V trimmed by 1 base and J by 3 bases, 7 bases remained unmatched. CDR3 size: 17 residues. The germline V gene encodes CDR1 NSQYPW and CDR2 LRSPGD (reference sequence).